What follows describes a single T cell receptor (beta chain). Its target is not known. These data come from a study of graft-versus-host responses after intestinal transplantation. Turning to the study itself: Transplants given to recipients were multivisceral, liver-intestinal, or isolated intestinal. Findings and limits, study-wide: Across patients carrying graft-donor T cell macrochimerism, allografts held high graft-versus-host to host-versus-graft clonal ratios. GvH clonotypes were identified within recipient marrow, with a subset emerging first in ileum or blood.

Clones were read by immunoSEQ multiplex PCR, and TCRdb kept only the in-frame ones, dropping some. The repertoire holds fewer than 45,000 clones, roughly 90% seen once, with about 4.6% in the top ten. Trimming shortened V by 5 bases and J by 0 bases, and 9 bases separated the two germline ends. CDR1 is SGHTA and CDR2 is FQGTGA in the germline V gene. The CDR3 extends over 14 amino acids. This TCR was sampled from a human patient who received an intestinal transplant, so some T cells may come from the graft donor. The specimen comprised PBMCs, sampled 524 days after transplant. The J gene is TRBJ2-3, the V gene TRBV7-3; D uncertain. CDR3 in DNA: TGTGCCAGCAGCCCTACACATAGCACAGATACGCAGTATTTT. Amino acid sequence: CASSPTHSTDTQYF.